The present entry profiles one T cell receptor (beta chain) with its context. The CDR3 sequence is 13 residues long. The germline CDR1 and CDR2 sequences are SGHTA and FQGTGA. V shed 8 bases and J shed 5 bases, with 14 bases lying between them. An expansion of CD8+CD57+ cells by flow cytometry had been shown in patients chosen for sequencing. This record belongs to a study of CD8+CD57+ T cells in acquired aplastic anemia. Genomic DNA templated the TCR beta VDJ and CDR3 profiling. One entry per CDR3 protein, called by TCRdb with MiXCR from the reads. The sample has 260,000 or so distinct CDR3 sequences, around 82% seen once; the top ten hold about 41%.

The sequenced sample was sorted CD4+, CD8+, or CD8+CD57+ T cells (not recorded which) from PBMCs. The receptor was derived from a human donor with aplastic anemia. This rearrangement joins TRBV7-3 to TRBJ2-3; unclear D gene. The DNA for the CDR3 is TGTGCCAGCGGGGTAGCCCGCAGAGATACGCAGTATTTT. Its translation is CASGVARRDTQYF.